These 19 T cell receptor beta chains originate from one sample sequenced in a study of blood T cell repertoires in COVID-19. Clones were sequenced by immunoSEQ multiplex PCR, and TCRdb holds only the in-frame ones, with some missing. The table includes almost 250,000 clones, more than 75% detected once. Sequences were obtained from peripheral blood. Receptor source: a woman aged 55-69 years who had recovered from COVID-19.

In its sample, this clone was seen a few times. V and J are TRBV10-1 and TRBJ2-7, with 8 bases identical to TRBD1. The germline gives CDR1 WNHNN, CDR2 SYGVQD (reference sequence). The ends lost 6 bases at V and 2 bases at J; junction bases unmatched: 9. The CDR3 length is 15 residues. The CDR3 nucleotides read TGCGCCAGCAGGAAACCGGGACAGGTACCCTACGAGCAGTACTTC. Its protein product is CASRKPGQVPYEQYF.

The chain recombines TRBV4-3 with TRBJ1-6, with 8 bases fitting TRBD1. Germline loops: CDR1 LGHNA, CDR2 YSLEER. The V segment lost 4 bases and the J segment 9 bases; nucleotides outside the gene matches: 5. The CDR3 loop spans 14 amino acids. Here the CDR3 reads CASSPTGVSSPLHF. In DNA form, the CDR3 reads TGCGCCAGCAGCCCGACAGGGGTGTCTTCACCCCTCCACTTT.

The chain combines TRBV2 with TRBJ1-2; TRBD1 might be the D (6 bases). CDR3 length: 14 residues. Trimming took off 5 bases at V and 4 bases at J, with 14 bases between the two ends. Germline V lookup: CDR1 SNHLY, CDR2 FYNNEI. CDR3 in amino acids: CASSPDRIGYGYTF. CDR3 nucleotide sequence: TGTGCCAGCAGTCCCGACAGGATAGGCTATGGCTACACCTTC.

The rearrangement uses TRBV12-3 or TRBV12-4 and TRBJ2-1; no reliable D call. Trimming cost V 2 bases and J 9 bases, with 8 bases left between them. CDR3 length: 12 residues. The chain's CDR3 is CASSLLRSEQFF. In DNA form, the CDR3 reads TGTGCCAGCAGTTTACTGCGGTCTGAGCAGTTCTTC.

J is TRBJ2-1 and V is TRBV15, with 9 bases aligning to TRBD2. Germline V gene data show CDR1 as LNHNV and CDR2 as YYDKDF (reference sequence). The CDR3 extends over 18 amino acids. The V segment lost 3 bases and the J segment 0 bases; nucleotides outside the gene matches: 9. CDR3 sequence (DNA): TGTGCCACCAGCAGCCGGGTGGTAGCGGGGGCCTCCTACAATGAGCAGTTCTTC. It translates to CATSSRVVAGASYNEQFF.

The chain is built from TRBV7-8 and TRBJ1-1, with TRBD1 matching over 7 bases. Germline CDR1 SGHVS, CDR2 FQNEAQ. With 4 bases clipped from V and 3 bases from J, the junction kept 2 bases outside the gene matches. CDR3 length equals 13 residues. This CDR3 reads CASSSDRDTEAFF. CDR3 sequence (DNA): TGTGCCAGCAGCTCAGACAGGGACACTGAAGCTTTCTTT.

This clone came up once. The rearrangement links TRBV10-3 to TRBJ2-3, with D perhaps TRBD1 (6 bases). Per the germline V gene, CDR1 is ENHRY and CDR2 is SYGVKD. Trimming took 8 bases from V and 4 from J, leaving 10 bases between them. This CDR3 has 12 residues. This CDR3 is CAISGGPDTQYF. The CDR3 DNA sequence: TGTGCCATCTCTGGGGGCCCAGATACGCAGTATTTT.

V is TRBV28 and J is TRBJ1-2, with a weak D call TRBD1 (5 bases). The ends were cut back, 10 bases at V and 8 bases at J, with 23 bases in the middle. The CDR3 loop spans 14 amino acids. Germline V CDR1 and CDR2: MDHEN, SYDVKM. The CDR3 region is CATQGWQGVWGYTF. For the CDR3, the DNA is TGTGCCACCCAGGGTTGGCAGGGTGTTTGGGGCTACACCTTC.

The rearrangement joins TRBV28 to TRBJ1-6; TRBD1 aligns across 8 bases. Germline V gene lookup returns CDR1 MDHEN and CDR2 SYDVKM. The CDR3 contains 17 residues. J lost 8 bases, V lost 7 bases, and 16 bases had no gene match. The CDR3 reads CASIPLRGQGVDSPLHF. CDR3 nucleotides: TGTGCCAGCATCCCCCTCAGGGGGCAGGGTGTTGATTCACCCCTCCACTTT.

The chain uses TRBV21-1 and TRBJ2-1; TRBD2 was called by the table and not checked on the DNA. TRBV21-1 is noted as a pseudogene. CDR3 length equals 16 residues. Here the CDR3 reads CASSALAGGPWGEQFF. The DNA for the CDR3 is TGTGCCAGCAGCGCCCTAGCGGGGGGGCCTTGGGGTGAGCAGTTCTTC.

This sequence joins TRBV27 and TRBJ2-5; 7 bases align to TRBD2. The CDR3 totals 12 residues. Germline lookup yields CDR1 MNHEY and CDR2 SMNVEV (reference sequence). V trimming: 8 bases; J trimming: 4 bases; junction bases outside the gene matches: 4. The DNA of the CDR3 is TGTGCCAGCGGGACGGGGGGAGAGACCCAGTACTTC. This encodes CASGTGGETQYF.

The chain has TRBV9 and TRBJ2-1; 8 bases line up with TRBD2. Per the germline V gene, CDR1 is SGDLS and CDR2 is YYNGEE. With V trimmed by 0 bases and J by 10 bases, 12 bases remained unmatched. The CDR3 consists of 16 residues. CDR3 sequence (DNA): TGTGCCAGCAGCGTAGACGCTAGCGGGCCCCCCCCAGAGCAGTTCTTC. Its translation: CASSVDASGPPPEQFF.

The chain combines TRBV6-1 with TRBJ2-3; D is unresolved. This CDR3 is built from 14 residues. Per the germline V gene, CDR1 is MNHNS and CDR2 is SASEGT. Deletions cut 1 base from V and 2 bases from J, with 7 bases between. In DNA, the CDR3 is TGTGCCAGCAGTGAAGGAGGCAACACAGATACGCAGTATTTT. Its translation is CASSEGGNTDTQYF.

The gene calls are TRBV5-6 and TRBJ1-3; D uncertain. The V end was cut by 5 bases, the J end by 0 bases, with 9 bases between. Germline V CDR1 and CDR2: SGHDT, YYEEEE. The CDR3 consists of 14 residues. The CDR3 sequence: CASSKMSSGNTIYF. The CDR3 DNA reads TGTGCCAGCAGTAAAATGAGCTCTGGAAACACCATATATTTT. Full variable domain (rest looked up from reference TRBV5-6 and TRBJ1-3): DAGVTQSPTHLIKTRGQQVTLRCSPKSGHDTVSWYQQALGQGPQFIFQYYEEEERQRGNFPDRFSGHQFPNYSSELNVNALLLGDSALYLCASSKMSSGNTIYFGEGSWLTVV.

This clone was observed a handful of times. This chain connects TRBV29-1 to TRBJ1-3; D not certain. This CDR3 is 14 amino acids long. Trimming pared 3 bases from V and 7 bases from J, leaving 16 bases between. In germline, CDR1 is SQVTM, CDR2 ANQGSEA. The CDR3 loop reads CSVDSGISRNTIYF. The CDR3 nucleotides read TGCAGCGTTGATTCCGGGATATCTCGTAACACCATATATTTT.

The chain is built from TRBV7-2 and TRBJ1-6; possibly TRBD1 for D (5 bases). The germline CDR1 and CDR2 sequences are SGHTA and FQGNSA. CDR3 length equals 16 residues. The V gene lost 4 bases and the J gene lost 10 bases, with 20 bases spanning the gap. The CDR3 nucleotides are TGTGCCAGCAGCTGGATGGCAACAGGAATGGAATCACCCCTCCACTTT. Protein product: CASSWMATGMESPLHF.

J is TRBJ2-7 and V is TRBV7-9, with TRBD1 matching 8 bases. Trimming took 5 bases from V and 7 from J; bases not matched to a gene: 7. The V gene's germline CDR1 is SEHNR and CDR2 FQNEAQ (reference sequence). This CDR3 is 13 amino acids long. The CDR3 nucleotides read TGTGCCAGCAGCCGACAGGGGTTGGGAGAGCAGTACTTC. Protein product: CASSRQGLGEQYF.

Details on this clone: This sample also contains other DNA sequences that code for the same CDR3. This chain links TRBV9 with TRBJ2-7; 7 bases match TRBD1. The germline CDR1 and CDR2 sequences are SGDLS and YYNGEE. Trimming took 0 bases from V and 5 from J; bases not matched to a gene: 5. CDR3 length: 14 residues. The CDR3 is CASSVGQGLDEQYF. CDR3 nucleotide sequence: TGTGCCAGCAGCGTAGGACAGGGCCTGGACGAGCAGTACTTC.

The chain is built from TRBV5-4 and TRBJ2-1; 8 nucleotides agree with TRBD2. V trimming: 4 bases; J trimming: 7 bases; junction bases outside the gene matches: 10. Germline V gives CDR1 SGHNT, CDR2 YYREEE (reference sequence). This CDR3 spans 15 amino acids. CDR3 region: CASSLRGAGVNEQFF. The CDR3 nucleotides are TGTGCCAGCAGCCTCCGGGGAGCGGGGGTTAATGAGCAGTTCTTC.